This paragraph reports one TCR beta chain. What it recognizes is unknown. Primers for the PCR totalled 60 Vbeta and 13 Jbeta. Generated by immunoSEQ multiplex PCR, the TCRdb table keeps only in-frame clones and is missing some. Here the sample spans 98,000 or so clones, less than 85% being singletons. This sample stems from a study of cytomegalovirus exposure and HLA in healthy donors. The study's findings and limits: As a later analysis showed, a missense DCLRE1C variant was linked to trimming of TCR beta V- and J-genes.

The CDR3 loop spans 17 amino acids. CDR1 is MRHNA and CDR2 is SNTAGT in the germline V gene. V trimming: 10 bases; J trimming: 2 bases; junction bases outside the gene matches: 19. At collection, donors were nominally healthy, but unrecorded immune exposures were probable. The sample comprised PBMCs. The sequence derives from a woman aged 18-29 years in good health and CMV-seropositive. The chain joins TRBV6-4 to TRBJ2-7, with TRBD2 matching 8 bases. CDR3 coding DNA: TGTGCCACCGAATCAAGCGGGAGTCTGAGGCTAACCTACGAGCAGTACTTC. Protein product: CATESSGSLRLTYEQYF.